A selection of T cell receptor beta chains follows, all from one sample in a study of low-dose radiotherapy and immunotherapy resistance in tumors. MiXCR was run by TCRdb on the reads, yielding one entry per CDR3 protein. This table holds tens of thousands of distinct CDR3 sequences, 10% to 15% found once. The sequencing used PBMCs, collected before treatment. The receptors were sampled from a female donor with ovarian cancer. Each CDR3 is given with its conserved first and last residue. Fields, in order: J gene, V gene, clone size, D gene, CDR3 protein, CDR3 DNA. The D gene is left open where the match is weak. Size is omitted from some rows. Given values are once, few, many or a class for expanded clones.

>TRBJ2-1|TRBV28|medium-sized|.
CASSFPGPYNEQFF
TGTGCCAGCAGTTTTCCCGGGCCCTACAATGAGCAGTTCTTC
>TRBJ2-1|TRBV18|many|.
CASSPPVRASGSYNEQFF
TGTGCCAGCTCACCACCGGTTAGAGCTAGTGGCTCCTACAATGAGCAGTTCTTC
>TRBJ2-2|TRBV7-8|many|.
CASSLIVSGELFF
TGTGCCAGCAGCTTAATAGTTTCCGGGGAGCTGTTTTTT
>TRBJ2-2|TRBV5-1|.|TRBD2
CARPGGDYTGELFF
TGCGCCCGACCGGGGGGGGATTACACCGGGGAGCTGTTTTTT
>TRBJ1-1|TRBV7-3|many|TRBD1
CASSQRGTGGATEAFF
TGTGCCAGCAGCCAGCGAGGGACAGGGGGGGCCACTGAAGCTTTCTTT
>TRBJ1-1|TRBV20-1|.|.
CSAPRGVNTEAFF
TGCAGTGCCCCGCGGGGGGTGAACACTGAAGCTTTCTTT
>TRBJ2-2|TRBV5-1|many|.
CASSLAKGGELFF
TGCGCCAGCAGCTTGGCCAAGGGCGGGGAGCTGTTTTTT
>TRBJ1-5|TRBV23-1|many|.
CASSQKDRRCQPQHF
TGCGCCAGCAGTCAGAAGGACAGAAGGTGTCAGCCCCAGCATTTT
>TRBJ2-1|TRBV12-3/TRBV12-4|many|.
CASSLGLAEGVNEQFF
TGTGCCAGCAGTTTAGGGCTAGCGGAGGGGGTTAATGAGCAGTTCTTC
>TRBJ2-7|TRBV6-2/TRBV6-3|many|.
CASTQEGGPYEQYF
TGTGCCAGCACCCAAGAAGGGGGACCCTACGAGCAGTACTTC
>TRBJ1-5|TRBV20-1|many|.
CSASLPGDNQPQHF
TGCAGTGCTAGTCTGCCAGGGGACAATCAGCCCCAGCATTTT
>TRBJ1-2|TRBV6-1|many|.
CASSPSGGGDNYGYTF
TGTGCCAGCAGTCCCTCGGGGGGGGGCGACAACTATGGCTACACCTTC
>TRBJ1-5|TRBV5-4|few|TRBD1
CASSRTDQGARGYF
TGTGCCAGCAGCCGGACCGACCAGGGGGCGCGAGGGTATTTT
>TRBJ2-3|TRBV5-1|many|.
CASSFRTGTDTQYF
TGCGCCAGCAGCTTCCGGACAGGCACAGATACGCAGTATTTT
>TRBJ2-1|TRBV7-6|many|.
CASSPWGAPYNEQFF
TGTGCCAGCAGCCCCTGGGGGGCGCCGTACAATGAGCAGTTCTTC
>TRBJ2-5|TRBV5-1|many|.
CASSPGVMETQYF
TGCGCCAGCAGCCCGGGCGTGATGGAGACCCAGTACTTC
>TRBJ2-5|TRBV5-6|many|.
CASSPGARAGETQYF
TGTGCCAGCAGCCCCGGGGCCCGGGCGGGGGAGACCCAGTACTTC
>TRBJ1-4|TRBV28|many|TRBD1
CASSSDRGQREKLFF
TGTGCCAGCAGCTCCGACAGGGGGCAGCGTGAAAAACTGTTTTTT
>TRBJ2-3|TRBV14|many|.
CASSRRWDTQYF
TGTGCCAGCAGCCGTCGGTGGGATACGCAGTATTTT
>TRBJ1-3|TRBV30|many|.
CAWISKRRGNTIYF
TGTGCCTGGATATCGAAACGGAGAGGAAACACCATATATTTT
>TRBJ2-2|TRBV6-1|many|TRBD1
CASSEMDREWSTGELFF
TGTGCCAGCAGTGAAATGGACAGGGAGTGGAGCACCGGGGAGCTGTTTTTT
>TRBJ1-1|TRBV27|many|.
CASWRGNTEAFF
TGTGCCAGCTGGCGGGGGAACACTGAAGCTTTCTTT
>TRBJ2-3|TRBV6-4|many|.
CASSSGTKDTQYF
TGTGCCAGCAGCTCCGGGACCAAGGATACGCAGTATTTT
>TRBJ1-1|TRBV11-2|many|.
CASSIEGLIGTEAFF
TGTGCCAGCAGCATCGAAGGGTTAATCGGGACTGAAGCTTTCTTT
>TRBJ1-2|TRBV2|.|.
CAIGDDFYGYTF
TGTGCCATCGGTGACGACTTCTATGGCTACACCTTC
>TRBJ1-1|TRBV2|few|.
CASTRDTEAFF
TGTGCCAGCACGAGAGACACTGAAGCTTTCTTT
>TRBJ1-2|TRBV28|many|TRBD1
CASSLSLTGGSGGYTF
TGTGCCAGCAGTTTATCCCTAACAGGGGGCTCGGGTGGCTACACCTTC
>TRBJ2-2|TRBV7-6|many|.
CASSFFHPNTGELFF
TGTGCCAGCAGCTTTTTCCATCCGAACACCGGGGAGCTGTTTTTT
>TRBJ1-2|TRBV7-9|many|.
CASSTIRTESGYTF
TGTGCCAGCAGCACAATCCGGACAGAGAGTGGCTACACCTTC
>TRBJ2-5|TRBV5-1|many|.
CASSLELPQETQYF
TGCGCCAGCAGCTTGGAGCTCCCTCAAGAGACCCAGTACTTC
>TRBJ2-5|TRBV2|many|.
CASSGSQETQYF
TGTGCCAGCAGTGGCAGTCAAGAGACCCAGTACTTC
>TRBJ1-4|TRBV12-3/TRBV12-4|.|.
CASSTYTGATNEKLFF
TGTGCCAGCAGTACTTATACAGGAGCAACTAATGAAAAACTGTTTTTT
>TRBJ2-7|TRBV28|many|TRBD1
CASSSLGQGDEQYF
TGTGCCAGCAGTTCGCTAGGACAGGGCGACGAGCAGTACTTC
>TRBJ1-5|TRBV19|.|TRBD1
CASSTSGTGNSNQPQHF
TGTGCCAGTAGTACTTCCGGGACAGGGAATAGCAATCAGCCCCAGCATTTT
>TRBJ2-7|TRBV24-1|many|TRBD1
CATSDTGQGKREQYF
TGTGCCACCAGTGACACTGGACAGGGTAAGCGCGAGCAGTACTTC
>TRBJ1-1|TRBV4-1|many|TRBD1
CASSHGDRGGTEAFF
TGCGCCAGCAGCCACGGGGACAGGGGAGGGACTGAAGCTTTCTTT